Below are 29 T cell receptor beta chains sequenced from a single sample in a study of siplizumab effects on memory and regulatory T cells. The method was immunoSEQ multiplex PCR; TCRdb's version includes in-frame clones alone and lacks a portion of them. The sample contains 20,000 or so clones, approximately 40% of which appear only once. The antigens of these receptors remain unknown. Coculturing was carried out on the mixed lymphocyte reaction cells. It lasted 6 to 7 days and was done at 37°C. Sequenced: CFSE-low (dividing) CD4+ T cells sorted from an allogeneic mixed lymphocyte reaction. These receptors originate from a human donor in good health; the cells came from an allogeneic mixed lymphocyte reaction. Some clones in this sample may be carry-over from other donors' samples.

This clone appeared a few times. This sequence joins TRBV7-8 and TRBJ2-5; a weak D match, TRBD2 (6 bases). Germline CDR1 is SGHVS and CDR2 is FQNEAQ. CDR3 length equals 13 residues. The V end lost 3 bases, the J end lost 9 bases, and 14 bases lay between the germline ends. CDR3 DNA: TGTGCCAGCAGCTTTCTAGCGTCGGGGGCCCAGTACTTC. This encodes CASSFLASGAQYF.

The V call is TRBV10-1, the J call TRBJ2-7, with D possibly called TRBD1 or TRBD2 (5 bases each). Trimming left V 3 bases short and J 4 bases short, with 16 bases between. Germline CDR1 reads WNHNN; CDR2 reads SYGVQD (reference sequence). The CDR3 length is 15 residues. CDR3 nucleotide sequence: TGCGCCAGCAGTGACCCCTCGGGACCCCCTTACGAGCAGTACTTC. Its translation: CASSDPSGPPYEQYF.

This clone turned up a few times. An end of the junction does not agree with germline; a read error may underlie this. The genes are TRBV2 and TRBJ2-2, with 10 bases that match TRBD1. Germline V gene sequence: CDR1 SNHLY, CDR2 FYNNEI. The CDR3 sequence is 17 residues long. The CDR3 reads CASRNEGTGENSGELFF. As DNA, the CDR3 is TGTGCCAGCAGGAACGAGGGGACAGGGGAAAACAGCGGGGAGCTGTTTTTT.

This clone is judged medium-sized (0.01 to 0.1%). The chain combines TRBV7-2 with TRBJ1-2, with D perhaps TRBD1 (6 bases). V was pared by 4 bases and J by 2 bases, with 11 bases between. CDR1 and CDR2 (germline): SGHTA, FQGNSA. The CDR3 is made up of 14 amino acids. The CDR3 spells CASSSKQGNYGYTF. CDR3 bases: TGTGCCAGCAGCTCCAAACAGGGCAACTATGGCTACACCTTC.

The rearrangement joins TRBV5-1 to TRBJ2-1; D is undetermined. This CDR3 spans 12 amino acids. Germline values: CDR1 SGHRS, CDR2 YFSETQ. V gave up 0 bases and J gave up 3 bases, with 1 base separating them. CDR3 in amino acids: CASSLVYNEQFF. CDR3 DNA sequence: TGCGCCAGCAGCTTGGTCTACAATGAGCAGTTCTTC.

The CDR3 region is CASSYPGLAGGEQYF. In DNA, the CDR3 is TGTGCCAGCAGTTACCCCGGACTAGCGGGAGGCGAGCAGTACTTC. V usage is TRBV6-9 and J usage is TRBJ2-7; 14 nucleotides match TRBD2. This CDR3 comprises 15 residues. Germline V gives CDR1 MNHGY, CDR2 SVAAGI. The V and J ends lost 3 bases and 6 bases, in that order; junction bases with no gene match: 4.

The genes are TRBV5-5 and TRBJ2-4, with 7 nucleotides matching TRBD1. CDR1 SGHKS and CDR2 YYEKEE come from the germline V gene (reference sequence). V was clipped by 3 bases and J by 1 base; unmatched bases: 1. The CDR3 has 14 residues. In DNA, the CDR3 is TGTGCCAGCAGCTCACAGGGGGCCAAAAACATTCAGTACTTC. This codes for CASSSQGAKNIQYF.

CDR3 protein: CASSQDSGDQPQHF. CDR3 nucleotide sequence: TGCGCCAGCAGCCAAGACTCGGGGGATCAGCCCCAGCATTTT. The rearrangement links TRBV5-1 to TRBJ1-5, with a weak D call TRBD1 (5 bases). CDR1 SGHRS and CDR2 YFSETQ come from the germline V gene. Trimming pared 4 bases from V and 5 bases from J, leaving 13 bases between. The CDR3 is made up of 14 amino acids.

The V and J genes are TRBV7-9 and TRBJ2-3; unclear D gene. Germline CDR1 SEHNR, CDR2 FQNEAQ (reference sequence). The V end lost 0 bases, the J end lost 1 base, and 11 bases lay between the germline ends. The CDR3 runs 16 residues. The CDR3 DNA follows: TGTGCCAGCAGCTTAGCGCTCGTCGGAGGCACAGATACGCAGTATTTT. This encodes CASSLALVGGTDTQYF.

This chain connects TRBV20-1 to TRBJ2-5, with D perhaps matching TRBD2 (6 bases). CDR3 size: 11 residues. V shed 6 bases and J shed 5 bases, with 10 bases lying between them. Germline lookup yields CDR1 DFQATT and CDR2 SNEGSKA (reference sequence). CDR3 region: CSAGGLETQYF. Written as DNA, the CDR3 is TGCAGTGCGGGGGGTCTGGAGACCCAGTACTTC.

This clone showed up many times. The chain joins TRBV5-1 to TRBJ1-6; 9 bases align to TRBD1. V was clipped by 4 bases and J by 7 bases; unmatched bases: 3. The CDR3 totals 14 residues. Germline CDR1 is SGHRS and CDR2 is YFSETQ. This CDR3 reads CASSIGTGNSPLHF. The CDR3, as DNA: TGCGCCAGCAGCATCGGGACAGGGAATTCACCCCTCCACTTT.

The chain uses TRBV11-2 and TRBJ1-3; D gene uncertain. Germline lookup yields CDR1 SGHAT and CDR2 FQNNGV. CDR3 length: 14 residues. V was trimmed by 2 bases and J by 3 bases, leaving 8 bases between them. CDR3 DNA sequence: TGTGCCAGCAGCTTACGAGGGTTTGGAAACACCATATATTTT. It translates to CASSLRGFGNTIYF.

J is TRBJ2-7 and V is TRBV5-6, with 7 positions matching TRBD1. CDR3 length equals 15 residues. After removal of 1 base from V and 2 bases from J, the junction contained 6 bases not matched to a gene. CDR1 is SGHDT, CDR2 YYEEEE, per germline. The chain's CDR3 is CASSLFGQGAYEQYF. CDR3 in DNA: TGTGCCAGCAGCTTGTTTGGGCAGGGGGCCTACGAGCAGTACTTC.

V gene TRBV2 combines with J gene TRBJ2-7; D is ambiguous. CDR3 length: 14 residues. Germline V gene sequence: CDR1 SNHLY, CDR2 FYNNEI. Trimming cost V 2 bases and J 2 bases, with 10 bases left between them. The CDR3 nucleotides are TGTGCCAGCAGTGAACTTGTTCAAGCCTACGAGCAGTACTTC. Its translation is CASSELVQAYEQYF.

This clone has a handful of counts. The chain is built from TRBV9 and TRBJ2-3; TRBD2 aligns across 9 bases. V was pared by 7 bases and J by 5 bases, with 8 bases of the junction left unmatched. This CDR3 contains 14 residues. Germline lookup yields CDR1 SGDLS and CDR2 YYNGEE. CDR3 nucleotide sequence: TGTGCCAGCCGCCGTGGCGGGAGGGGAGATACGCAGTATTTT. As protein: CASRRGGRGDTQYF.

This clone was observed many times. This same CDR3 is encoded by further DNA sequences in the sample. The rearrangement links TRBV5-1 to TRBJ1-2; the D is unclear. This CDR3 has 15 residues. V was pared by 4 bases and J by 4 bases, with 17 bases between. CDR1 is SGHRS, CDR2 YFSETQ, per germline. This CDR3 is CASSPRTLTPYGYTF. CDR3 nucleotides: TGCGCCAGCAGCCCGAGGACTCTCACCCCCTATGGCTACACCTTC.

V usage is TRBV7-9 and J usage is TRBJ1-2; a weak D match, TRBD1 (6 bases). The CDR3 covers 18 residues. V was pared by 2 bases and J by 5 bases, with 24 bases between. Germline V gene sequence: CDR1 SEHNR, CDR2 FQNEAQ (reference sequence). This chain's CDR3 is CASSLIGGRGRGGYGYTF. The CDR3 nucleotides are TGTGCCAGCAGCTTAATAGGAGGGCGCGGCAGGGGAGGGTATGGCTACACCTTC. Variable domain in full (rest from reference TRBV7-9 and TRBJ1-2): DTGVSQNPRHKITKRGQNVTFRCDPISEHNRLYWYRQTLGQGPEFLTYFQNEAQLEKSRLLSDRFSAERPKGSFSTLEIQRTEQGDSAMYLCASSLIGGRGRGGYGYTFGSGTRLTVV.

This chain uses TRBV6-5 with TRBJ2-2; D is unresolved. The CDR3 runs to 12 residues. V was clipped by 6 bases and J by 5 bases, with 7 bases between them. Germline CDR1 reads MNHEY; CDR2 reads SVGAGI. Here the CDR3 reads CASRTLTGELFF. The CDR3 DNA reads TGTGCCAGCAGAACCTTGACCGGGGAGCTGTTTTTT.

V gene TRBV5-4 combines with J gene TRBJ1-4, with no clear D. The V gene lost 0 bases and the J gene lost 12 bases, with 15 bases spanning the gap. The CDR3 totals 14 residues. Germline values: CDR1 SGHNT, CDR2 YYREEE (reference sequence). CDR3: CASSLGTVGAELFF. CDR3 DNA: TGTGCCAGCAGCTTGGGTACCGTGGGTGCGGAACTGTTTTTT. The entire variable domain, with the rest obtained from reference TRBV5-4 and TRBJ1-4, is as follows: ETGVTQSPTHLIKTRGQQVTLRCSSQSGHNTVSWYQQALGQGPQFIFQYYREEENGRGNFPPRFSGLQFPNYSSELNVNALELDDSALYLCASSLGTVGAELFFGSGTQLSVL.

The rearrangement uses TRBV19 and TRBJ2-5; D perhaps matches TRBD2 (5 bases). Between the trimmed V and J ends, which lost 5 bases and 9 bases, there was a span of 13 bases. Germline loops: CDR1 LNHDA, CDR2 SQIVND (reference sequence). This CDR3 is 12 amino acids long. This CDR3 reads CASSPGVSSQYF. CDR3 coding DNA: TGTGCCAGTAGTCCCGGGGTCTCGTCCCAGTACTTC.

The CDR3 region has the DNA TGTGCCAGCAGTTATTGGGGGGCGGATGGCTACACCTTC. Protein product: CASSYWGADGYTF. The gene calls are TRBV6-1 and TRBJ1-2; possible D gene TRBD1, 6 bases. From germline, CDR1 is MNHNS and CDR2 SASEGT. The CDR3 length is 13 residues. V was pared by 5 bases and J by 6 bases, with 13 bases between.

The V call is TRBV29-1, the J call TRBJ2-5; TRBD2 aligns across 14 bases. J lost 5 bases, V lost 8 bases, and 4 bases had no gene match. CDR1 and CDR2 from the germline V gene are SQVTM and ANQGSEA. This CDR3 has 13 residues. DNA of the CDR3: TGCAGCTCAGGACTAGCGGGAGGCGAGACCCAGTACTTC. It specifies CSSGLAGGETQYF.

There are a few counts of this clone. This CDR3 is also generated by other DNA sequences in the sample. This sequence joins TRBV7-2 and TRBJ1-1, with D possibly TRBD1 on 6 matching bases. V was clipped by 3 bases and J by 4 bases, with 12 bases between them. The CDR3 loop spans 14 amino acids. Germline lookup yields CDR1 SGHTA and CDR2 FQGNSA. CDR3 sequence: CASSFAGAGTEAFF. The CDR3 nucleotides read TGTGCCAGCAGCTTCGCAGGGGCCGGCACTGAAGCTTTCTTT.

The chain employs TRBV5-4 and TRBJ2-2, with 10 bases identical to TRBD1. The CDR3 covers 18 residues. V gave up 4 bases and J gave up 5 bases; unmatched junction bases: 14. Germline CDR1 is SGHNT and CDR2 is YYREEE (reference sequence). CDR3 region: CASSQESIGTGATGELFF. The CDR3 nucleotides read TGTGCCAGCAGCCAAGAGAGTATAGGGACAGGGGCAACCGGGGAGCTGTTTTTT.

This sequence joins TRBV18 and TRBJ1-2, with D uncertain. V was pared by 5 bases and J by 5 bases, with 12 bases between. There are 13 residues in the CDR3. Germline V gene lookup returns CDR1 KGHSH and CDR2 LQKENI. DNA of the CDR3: TGTGCCAGCTCAGCAATAAGGGTTTATGGCTACACCTTC. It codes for CASSAIRVYGYTF.

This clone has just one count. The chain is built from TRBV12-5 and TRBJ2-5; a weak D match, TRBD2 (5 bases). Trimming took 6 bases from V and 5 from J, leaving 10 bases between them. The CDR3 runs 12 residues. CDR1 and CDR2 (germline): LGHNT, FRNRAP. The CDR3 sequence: CASGSPGETQYF. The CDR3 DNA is TGTGCTAGTGGCTCCCCGGGGGAGACCCAGTACTTC.

As DNA, the CDR3 is TGTGCCAGCAGAGGGATAGGGGCGAACTATGGCTACACCTTC. Translation: CASRGIGANYGYTF. This chain connects TRBV25-1 to TRBJ1-2; D is perhaps TRBD1 (5 bases). Trimming left V 6 bases short and J 2 bases short, with 13 bases between. Per the germline V gene, CDR1 is MGHDK and CDR2 is SYGVNS. The CDR3 has 14 amino acids.

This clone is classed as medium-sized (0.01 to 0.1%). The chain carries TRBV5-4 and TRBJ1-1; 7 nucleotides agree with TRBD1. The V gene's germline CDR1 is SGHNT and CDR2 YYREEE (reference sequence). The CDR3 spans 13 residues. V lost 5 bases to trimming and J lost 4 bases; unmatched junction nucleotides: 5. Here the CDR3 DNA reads TGTGCCAGCAGTAACGCAGGGGGCACTGAAGCTTTCTTT. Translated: CASSNAGGTEAFF.

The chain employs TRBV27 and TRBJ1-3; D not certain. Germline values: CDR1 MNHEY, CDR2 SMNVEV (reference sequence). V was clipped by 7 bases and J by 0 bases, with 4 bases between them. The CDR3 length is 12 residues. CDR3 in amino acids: CASKSSGNTIYF. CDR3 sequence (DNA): TGTGCCAGCAAGAGCTCTGGAAACACCATATATTTT.